Shown below are 18 T cell receptor beta chains from a single sample sequenced in a study of blood T cell repertoires in COVID-19. Some clones are missing from TCRdb's copy, which holds only in-frame ones; the method was immunoSEQ multiplex PCR. Among hundreds of thousands of clones listed, about four fifths were seen once. Input material: peripheral blood. The receptors originated from a woman of 80 years or more with acute or convalescent COVID-19.

This clone has a count of ten or more. The V call is TRBV2, the J call TRBJ1-4; perhaps TRBD1 as D (6 bases). Deletions cut 3 bases from V and 7 bases from J, with 6 bases between. CDR1 SNHLY and CDR2 FYNNEI come from the germline V gene. The CDR3 is 12 residues long. DNA for the CDR3: TGTGCCAGCAGTGAGACAGGTGAAAAACTGTTTTTT. Its protein product is CASSETGEKLFF.

The V gene is TRBV12-3 or TRBV12-4, the J gene TRBJ1-2, with 11 bases that match TRBD1. This CDR3 spans 13 amino acids. Germline trimming cut 4 bases from V and 7 bases from J; bases unmatched to any gene: 2. The CDR3 DNA is TGTGCCAGCAGTTCCGGGACAGGGGGTGGCTACACCTTC. Translation gives CASSSGTGGGYTF.

V and J are TRBV28 and TRBJ1-1; no definite D call. V lost 5 bases to trimming and J lost 0 bases, with 16 bases between them. The CDR3 consists of 16 residues. From germline, CDR1 is MDHEN and CDR2 SYDVKM. The CDR3 region has the DNA TGTGCCAGCAGTGGGAGCCCGGTGGGCATGAACACTGAAGCTTTCTTT. This translates into CASSGSPVGMNTEAFF.

J is TRBJ2-1 and V is TRBV5-6, with TRBD2 matching 11 bases. The CDR3 has 15 residues. After removal of 4 bases from V and 5 bases from J, the junction contained 5 bases not matched to a gene. CDR1 and CDR2 from the germline V gene are SGHDT and YYEEEE. CDR3 in DNA: TGTGCCAGCAGCCGGACTAGCGGGTACAACAATGAGCAGTTCTTC. It specifies CASSRTSGYNNEQFF.

J is TRBJ2-7 and V is TRBV5-1; the D gene is possibly TRBD1 (6 bases). Germline CDR1 reads SGHRS; CDR2 reads YFSETQ. The CDR3 runs 13 residues. Between the trimmed V and J ends, which lost 4 bases and 2 bases, there was a span of 10 bases. CDR3 sequence: CASSKDRTYEQYF. CDR3 nucleotides: TGCGCCAGCAGCAAAGACAGGACCTACGAGCAGTACTTC.

CDR3 coding DNA: TGCGCCAGCAGCCCCTACGGCGGGGCCGGGGCAGATACGCAGTATTTT. It encodes CASSPYGGAGADTQYF. The gene calls are TRBV5-1 and TRBJ2-3, with a weak D call TRBD2 (6 bases). Per germline, CDR1 SGHRS and CDR2 YFSETQ. This CDR3 comprises 16 residues. The V and J ends lost 4 bases and 4 bases respectively, with 19 bases between them.

This clone was observed once. CDR3 loop: CASKGQPGGYTF. As DNA, the CDR3 is TGTGCCAGCAAAGGGCAACCGGGGGGCTACACCTTC. This chain links TRBV3-1 (or the pseudogene TRBV3-2) with TRBJ1-2; no firm D call. The ends were cut back, 7 bases at V and 8 bases at J, with 14 bases in the middle. This CDR3 has 12 residues. CDR1 and CDR2 (germline): LGHDT, YNNKEL (reference sequence).

This clone appeared a single time. This rearrangement joins TRBV19 to TRBJ2-3; 8 positions agree with TRBD1. The CDR3 contains 12 residues. V was pared by 7 bases and J by 5 bases, with 2 bases of the junction left unmatched. Germline CDR1 is LNHDA and CDR2 is SQIVND (reference sequence). The CDR3 region has the DNA TGTGCCAGTACAGGGGGCGGAGATACGCAGTATTTT. Its protein is CASTGGGDTQYF.

V usage is TRBV3-1 (or the pseudogene TRBV3-2) and J usage is TRBJ2-5; 13 nucleotides match TRBD2. J gave up 5 bases and V 4 bases, and 4 bases lay outside the gene matches. The CDR3 extends over 15 amino acids. The germline CDR1 and CDR2 sequences are LGHDT and YNNKEL (reference sequence). This CDR3 is CASSLLAGGGETQYF. In DNA form, the CDR3 reads TGTGCCAGCAGCCTACTAGCGGGGGGGGGTGAGACCCAGTACTTC.

About this clone: The sample contains more than one DNA sequence encoding this CDR3. The chain couples TRBV28 to TRBJ1-1; 9 nucleotides align to TRBD1. In germline, CDR1 is MDHEN, CDR2 SYDVKM. V was clipped by 3 bases and J by 2 bases; unmatched bases: 1. The CDR3 sequence is 14 residues long. In DNA, the CDR3 is TGTGCCAGCAGTTTGACAGGGGGAAACACTGAAGCTTTCTTT. Encoded protein: CASSLTGGNTEAFF.

This clone was seen only once. The chain recombines TRBV21-1 with TRBJ2-2; the D call of TRBD1 is as the table states it, not checked on the DNA. TRBV21-1 is an annotated pseudogene. The CDR3 length is 17 residues. CDR3 DNA: TGTGCCAGCAGCAAAGGGGGCCAGGGGGCGATCACCGGGGAGCTGTTTTTT. It specifies CASSKGGQGAITGELFF.

This clone was detected once. The chain combines TRBV11-2 with TRBJ2-7; 8 bases agree with TRBD2. This CDR3 is built from 17 residues. V lost 2 bases and J lost 2; bases outside the gene matches: 11. Germline lookup yields CDR1 SGHAT and CDR2 FQNNGV. DNA of the CDR3: TGTGCCAGCAGCTTATCTTCTAGCGGGCGGGACCCCTACGAGCAGTACTTC. It translates to CASSLSSSGRDPYEQYF.

The rearrangement links TRBV15 to TRBJ1-1; maybe TRBD1 (6 bases). Deletions cut 8 bases from V and 0 bases from J, with 13 bases between. Germline lookup yields CDR1 LNHNV and CDR2 YYDKDF (reference sequence). This CDR3 spans 14 amino acids. Written as DNA, the CDR3 is TGTGCCACCGGGGGGGGGACATTGAACACTGAAGCTTTCTTT. Translated, it gives CATGGGTLNTEAFF.

The chain joins TRBV5-5 to TRBJ1-1; 8 nucleotides match TRBD1. The length of the CDR3 is 15 residues. Germline lookup yields CDR1 SGHKS and CDR2 YYEKEE (reference sequence). V shed 3 bases and J 3 bases; nucleotides not matched to a gene: 7. The CDR3 coding sequence is TGTGCCAGCAGCTCGATGGACAGGGCTTACACTGAAGCTTTCTTT. Translating gives CASSSMDRAYTEAFF.

V usage is TRBV3-1 (or the pseudogene TRBV3-2) and J usage is TRBJ2-3; 7 bases map to TRBD1. From germline, CDR1 is LGHDT and CDR2 YNNKEL (reference sequence). J was trimmed by 1 base and V by 4 bases; bases with no gene match: 5. The CDR3 extends over 15 amino acids. The CDR3 bases are TGTGCCAGCAGCCTCTGGGGACAGCGCACAGATACGCAGTATTTT. Protein product: CASSLWGQRTDTQYF.

V usage is TRBV5-1 and J usage is TRBJ2-5, with TRBD1 as a possible D gene (5 bases). CDR1 and CDR2 from the germline V gene are SGHRS and YFSETQ. V was shortened by 2 bases and J by 1 base, with 9 bases between the two germline ends. This CDR3 region has 14 residues. The CDR3: CASSFKQGQETQYF. The CDR3 DNA reads TGCGCCAGCAGCTTTAAGCAGGGCCAAGAGACCCAGTACTTC.

J is TRBJ1-3 and V is TRBV5-1; TRBD1 matches 8 bases. Trimming removed 3 bases from V and 2 bases from J; junction bases left unmatched: 1. The CDR3 extends over 14 amino acids. The germline V gene encodes CDR1 SGHRS and CDR2 YFSETQ. The CDR3 region has the DNA TGCGCCAGCAGCTCACAGGGGGCTGGAAACACCATATATTTT. Translation gives CASSSQGAGNTIYF.

This clone appeared many times. V and J are TRBV3-1 (or the pseudogene TRBV3-2) and TRBJ2-1, with no clear D. Trimming took off 1 base at V and 5 bases at J, with 3 bases between the two ends. The CDR3 runs to 12 residues. In germline, CDR1 is LGHDT, CDR2 YNNKEL (reference sequence). DNA for the CDR3: TGTGCCAGCAGCCAAGCAGACAATGAGCAGTTCTTC. Translated: CASSQADNEQFF.